These 6 T cell receptor beta chains share one sample of origin, sequenced in a study of post-analysis software for immune sequencing data. Study-level findings and limits: TRBV segments more frequent in patients than in controls numbered a few and included TRBV5-6, TRBV5-1 and TRBV20-1.

TCR beta cDNA libraries had unique molecular identifiers. TCRdb reanalysed the PCR reads using MiXCR and keeps one entry per CDR3 protein. The repertoire holds about 380,000 distinct CDR3 sequences, with roughly 36% as singletons. Their cognate antigens are unknown. Specimen: blood. The source of these receptors is a girl aged 10 to 17 with multiple sclerosis.

This sequence joins TRBV11-1 and TRBJ1-1; D may be TRBD1 (6 bases). The CDR3 length is 15 residues. The germline CDR1 and CDR2 sequences are SGHAT and FQDESV (reference sequence). Trimming cost V 1 base and J 4 bases, with 13 bases left between them. The CDR3 DNA sequence: TGTGCCAGCAGCTTAGTTCTTCAGGGGCGCACTGAAGCTTTCTTT. Its translation is CASSLVLQGRTEAFF.

The chain couples TRBV20-1 to TRBJ1-2, with 9 bases that match TRBD1. The CDR3 length is 12 residues. Germline CDR1 is DFQATT and CDR2 is SNEGSKA (reference sequence). The J segment lost 7 bases and the V segment lost 6 bases, leaving 6 bases of the junction unmatched. CDR3 sequence (DNA): TGCAGTGCCCCTACAGGGGGCATTGGCTACACCTTC. Protein: CSAPTGGIGYTF.

This chain connects TRBV6-5 to TRBJ2-5; D is unresolved. Trimming took 0 bases from V and 5 from J, leaving 19 bases between them. The CDR3 runs 17 residues. Germline V lookup: CDR1 MNHEY, CDR2 SVGAGI. CDR3 nucleotide sequence: TGTGCCAGCAGTTACTCGGGTATAGGGTCTCGGTCTGAGACCCAGTACTTC. Protein product: CASSYSGIGSRSETQYF.

In this sample, this clonotype turned up many times. The chain couples TRBV6-5 to TRBJ2-4, with D tentatively TRBD2 (6 bases). V lost 0 bases, J lost 9 bases, and 15 bases lay in between. In germline, CDR1 is MNHEY, CDR2 SVGAGI. The CDR3 sequence is 15 residues long. The CDR3 sequence: CASSYSGFMGGIQYF. For the CDR3, the DNA is TGTGCCAGCAGTTACTCCGGTTTTATGGGGGGCATTCAGTACTTC.

The chain combines TRBV29-1 with TRBJ2-3; TRBD1 is a possible D gene (7 bases). Germline CDR1 SQVTM, CDR2 ANQGSEA. With 4 bases removed from V and 3 bases from J, the gap between germline ends came to 17 bases. The CDR3 totals 15 residues. The CDR3 is CSVVTRTGGTDTQYF. In DNA, the CDR3 is TGCAGCGTTGTGACCAGGACAGGAGGGACAGATACGCAGTATTTT.

For this clonotype: One end of the junction does not line up with germline, which may come from a read error. The chain is built from TRBV5-1 and TRBJ2-5, with D hard to call. The CDR3 covers 15 residues. From germline, CDR1 is SGHRS and CDR2 YFSETQ. The CDR3 here is CTSCIADGSLETQYF. The DNA of the CDR3 is TGCACCAGCTGTATCGCGGACGGATCCCTAGAGACCCAGTACTTC.